This entry concerns a single TCR beta chain. This receptor's antigen is unknown. No base-level quality is on record; no much larger clone is a single base apart. These data originate in a study of vaccination and CD4 T cells after COVID-19 (dated by TCRdb to the early 2020s). Describing the broader study: Every convalescent patient had a positive nasal swab PCR test for SARS-CoV-2, with mild disease in eight to ten patients and severe disease in one. Post-vaccine blood samples were obtained a median of approximately 74 days after the second vaccine dose, with a range of roughly 12 to 250 days. The convalescent cohort included six males and four females, with two Hispanic individuals, seven Caucasians, two Asians and one multiracial person. Post-COVID blood samples from convalescent patients were collected a median of approximately 93 days after diagnosis, with a range of 35 to 161 days. In 10 COVID-19 convalescent patients and 4 infection-naive healthy vaccine recipients, researchers compared the spike-specific CD4+ TCR repertoire from before mRNA vaccination with the repertoire from after. The cultures were stimulated with overlapping spike peptide pools from SARS-CoV-2 and from the common cold coronaviruses HCoV-NL63, HCoV-OC43 and HCoV-229E. In control cultures, a CEFX viral epitope pool was used as positive control, an HIV-1 Nef peptide pool was used as negative control, or no peptide was added. Participants received two doses of either the Pfizer-BioNTech BNT162b2 vaccine (n=8) or the Moderna mRNA-1273 vaccine (n=2). Overall study outcomes, separate from this receptor: In convalescent patients, a median around 89% of post-vaccine SARS-CoV-2-reactive clones were detected only after vaccination, suggesting vaccine-specific priming. The study included relatively few convalescent patients and did not analyze early timepoints after natural infection. The median count of SARS-CoV-2-reactive clonotypes went up from 20 to 25 after infection to some 38 after vaccination, although the change was not significant. Of the vaccine-specific clones in convalescent patients, 304 of 307, or nearly all, reacted only to SARS-CoV-2 spike and did not cross-react with common cold coronaviruses.

The library was built by means of PCR. DNA from cultured CD4+ T cells underwent TCR sequencing with the Oncomine TCR Beta short-read assay at the Johns Hopkins FTIC core. Genomic DNA was extracted from the cultured CD4+ T cells with the QIAamp micro DNA kit. Oncomine TCR Beta libraries made from cultured CD4+ T cells were pooled using unique dual indexes and sequenced on an Illumina iSeq 100. Regarding the original processing steps: Non-productive sequences were filtered out, and CDR3s that did not start with C, did not end with F or W, or were shorter than 7 amino acids were discarded. Antigen-specific clonotypes were identified using the MANAFEST web application through comparison of peptide-stimulated wells with reference and other culture wells. For a clone to be called positive, the clone needed an FDR below 0.05, an odds ratio above 5, and a productive frequency above 0.1% in at least two of three replicate wells. Clonotypes that were significantly expanded in both SARS-CoV-2 spike wells and at least one common cold coronavirus spike condition were defined as cross-reactive. Using R version 3.6.1, CDR3 homology was evaluated through Levenshtein distances (stringdist) along with unrooted phylogenetic trees (ape). TCRdb reanalyzed the raw reads on its own, using fastp at Q25 for trimming and MiXCR for clone calling, and kept in-frame beta chains. Rows matching on CDR3 protein sequence are summarized as one entry with the most common DNA and genes. TCRdb assigned the V and J calls; the authors' analysis was not used. Across this sample there are about 9,100 distinct CDR3 sequences, with around 70% seen only once. The top ten clonotypes cover roughly two fifths of the sample.

V is trimmed back by 4 bases and J by 1 base, and the junction contains 4 bases that no gene match accounts for. The CDR3 has 14 amino acids, counting the end cysteine and phenylalanine. The retained sequence is limited to the CDR3, 42 bases, with the frame set at the first base. According to the germline V gene, CDR1 reads SGHRS and CDR2 reads YFSETQ. This sample's treatment or condition label indicates: roughly ten-day PBMC culture with coronavirus spike peptide pools or control peptides (ViraFEST assay). To expand antigen-specific T cells with peptide pools and then pick out the expanded clonotypes through TCR sequencing, the study relied on the ViraFEST assay. The convalescent patients' positive SARS-CoV-2 PCR tests fell between March and December 2020, which was before the Alpha, Beta and Delta variants emerged in the United States. Each well held approximately 2 million PBMCs cultured in IMDM containing around 5.1% human AB serum and approximately 9.4 IU/ml IL-2, with roughly 10 ug/ml peptide pools added. On days 3 and 7, half of the culture medium was replaced with fresh IL-2-containing medium. Once the cells had been in culture for roughly 11 days, the EasySep CD4+ T cell isolation kit was used to isolate CD4+ T cells by negative selection. PBMCs were separated from whole blood using Ficoll-Paque Plus gradient centrifugation and then either used fresh or cryopreserved at -140C. In general, triplicate wells were set up for every culture condition.

This sequence uses TRBV5-1 and TRBJ2-5, and 7 junction bases match TRBD2. This TCR was sampled from a human donor who had recovered from COVID-19. Sequenced material: CD4+ T cells from blood, cultured in vitro. The CDR3 amino acid sequence is: CASSPGGPQETQYF. The nucleotide sequence is given as TGCGCCAGCAGCCCGGGGGGACCCCAAGAGACCCAGTACTTC.